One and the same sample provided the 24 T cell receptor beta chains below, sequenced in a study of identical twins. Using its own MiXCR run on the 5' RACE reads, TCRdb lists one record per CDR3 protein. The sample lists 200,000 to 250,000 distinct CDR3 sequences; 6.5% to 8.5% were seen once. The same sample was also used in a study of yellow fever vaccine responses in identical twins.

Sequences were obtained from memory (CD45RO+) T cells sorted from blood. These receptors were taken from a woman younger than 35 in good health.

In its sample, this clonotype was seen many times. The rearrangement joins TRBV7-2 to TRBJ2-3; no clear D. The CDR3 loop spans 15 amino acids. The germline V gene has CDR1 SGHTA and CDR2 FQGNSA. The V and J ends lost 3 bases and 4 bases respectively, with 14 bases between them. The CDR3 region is CASSFLGSPADTQYF. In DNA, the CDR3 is TGTGCCAGCAGCTTTCTCGGTTCCCCCGCAGATACGCAGTATTTT.

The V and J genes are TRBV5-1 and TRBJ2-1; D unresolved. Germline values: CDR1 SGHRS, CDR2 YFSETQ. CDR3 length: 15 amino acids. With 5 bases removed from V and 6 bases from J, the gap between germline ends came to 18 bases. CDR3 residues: CASRPQQSKGNEQFF. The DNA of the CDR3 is TGCGCCAGCAGACCTCAGCAAAGCAAGGGCAATGAGCAGTTCTTC.

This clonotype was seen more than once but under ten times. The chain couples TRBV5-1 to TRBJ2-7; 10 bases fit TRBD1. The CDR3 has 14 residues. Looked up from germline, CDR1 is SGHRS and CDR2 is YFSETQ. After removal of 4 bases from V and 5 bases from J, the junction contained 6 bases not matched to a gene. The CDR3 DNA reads TGCGCCAGCAGCGGGGGACAGGGGTTCCACGAGCAGTACTTC. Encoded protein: CASSGGQGFHEQYF.

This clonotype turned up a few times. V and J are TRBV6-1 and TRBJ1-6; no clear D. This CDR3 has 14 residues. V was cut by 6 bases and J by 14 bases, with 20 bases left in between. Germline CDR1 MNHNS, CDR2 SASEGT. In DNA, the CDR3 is TGTGCCAGCAGCCAGGACGGAACCAGGCATTCCCTCCACTTT. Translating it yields CASSQDGTRHSLHF.

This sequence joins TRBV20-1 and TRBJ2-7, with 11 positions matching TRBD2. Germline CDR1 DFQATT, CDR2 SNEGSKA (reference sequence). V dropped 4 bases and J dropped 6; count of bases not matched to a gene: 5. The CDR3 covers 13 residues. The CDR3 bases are TGCAGTGCTAATAGCGGGGGGGTACCCGAGCAGTACTTC. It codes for CSANSGGVPEQYF.

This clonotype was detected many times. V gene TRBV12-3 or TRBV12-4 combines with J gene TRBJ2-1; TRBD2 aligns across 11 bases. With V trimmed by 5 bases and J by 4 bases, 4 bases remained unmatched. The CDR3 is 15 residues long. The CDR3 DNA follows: TGTGCCAGCAGTAAACTAGCGGGAGCTTACAATGAGCAGTTCTTC. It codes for CASSKLAGAYNEQFF.

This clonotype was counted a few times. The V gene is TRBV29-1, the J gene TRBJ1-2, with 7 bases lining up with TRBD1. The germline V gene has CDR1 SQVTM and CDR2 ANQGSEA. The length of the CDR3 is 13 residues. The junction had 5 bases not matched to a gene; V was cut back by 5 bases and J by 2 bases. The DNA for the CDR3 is TGCAGCGTTTCAGGGGGTCCCAACTATGGCTACACCTTC. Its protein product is CSVSGGPNYGYTF. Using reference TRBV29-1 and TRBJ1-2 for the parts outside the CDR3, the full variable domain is SAVISQKPSRDICQRGTSLTIQCQVDSQVTMMFWYRQQPGQSLTLIATANQGSEATYESGFVIDKFPISRPNLTFSTLTVSNMSPEDSSIYLCSVSGGPNYGYTFGSGTRLTVV.

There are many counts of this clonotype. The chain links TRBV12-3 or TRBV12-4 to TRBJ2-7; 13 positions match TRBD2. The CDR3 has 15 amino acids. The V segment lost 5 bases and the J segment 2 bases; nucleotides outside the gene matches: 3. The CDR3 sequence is CASSIGLAGAYEQYF. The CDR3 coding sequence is TGTGCCAGCAGTATAGGACTAGCGGGAGCCTACGAGCAGTACTTC.

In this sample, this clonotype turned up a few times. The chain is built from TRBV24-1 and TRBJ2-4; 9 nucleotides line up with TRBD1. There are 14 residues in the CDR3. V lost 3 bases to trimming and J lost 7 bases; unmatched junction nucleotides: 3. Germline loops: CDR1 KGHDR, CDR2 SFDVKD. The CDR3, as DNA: TGTGCCACCAGTGATCCGGGACAGGGCAACATTCAGTACTTC. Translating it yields CATSDPGQGNIQYF.

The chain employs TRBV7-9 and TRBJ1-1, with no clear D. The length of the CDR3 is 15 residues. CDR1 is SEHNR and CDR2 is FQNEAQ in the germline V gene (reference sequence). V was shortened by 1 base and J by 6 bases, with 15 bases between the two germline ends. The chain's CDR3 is CASSLEAVRHAEAFF. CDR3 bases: TGTGCCAGCAGCTTAGAGGCGGTCCGTCACGCTGAAGCTTTCTTT.

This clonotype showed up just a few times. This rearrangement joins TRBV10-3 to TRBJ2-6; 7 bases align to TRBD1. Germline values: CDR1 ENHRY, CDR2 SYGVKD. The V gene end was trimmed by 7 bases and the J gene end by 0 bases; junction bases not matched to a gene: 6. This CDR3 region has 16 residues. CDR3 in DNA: TGTGCCATCACCAGGGGACAGCCCTCTGGGGCCAACGTCCTGACTTTC. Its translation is CAITRGQPSGANVLTF.

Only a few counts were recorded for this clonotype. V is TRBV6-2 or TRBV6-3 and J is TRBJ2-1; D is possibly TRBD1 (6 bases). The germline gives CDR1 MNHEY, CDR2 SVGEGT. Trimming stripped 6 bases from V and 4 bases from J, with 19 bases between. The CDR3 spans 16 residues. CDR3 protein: CASRVGERGGYNEQFF. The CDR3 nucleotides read TGTGCCAGCAGGGTGGGGGAACGAGGGGGTTACAATGAGCAGTTCTTC.

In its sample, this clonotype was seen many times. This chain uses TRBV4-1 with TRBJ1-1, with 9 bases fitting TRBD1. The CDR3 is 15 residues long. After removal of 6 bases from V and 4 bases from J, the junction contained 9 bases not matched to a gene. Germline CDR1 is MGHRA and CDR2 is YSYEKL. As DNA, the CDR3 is TGCGCCAGCAGGCTCACCGGGACAGGGAGCACTGAAGCTTTCTTT. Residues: CASRLTGTGSTEAFF.

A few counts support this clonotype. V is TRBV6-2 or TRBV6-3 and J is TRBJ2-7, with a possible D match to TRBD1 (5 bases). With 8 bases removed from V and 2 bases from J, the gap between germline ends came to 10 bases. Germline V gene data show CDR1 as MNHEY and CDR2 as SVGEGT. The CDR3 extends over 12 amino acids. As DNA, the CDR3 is TGTGCCAGCGGTGACAGTGCCTACGAGCAGTACTTC. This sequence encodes CASGDSAYEQYF.

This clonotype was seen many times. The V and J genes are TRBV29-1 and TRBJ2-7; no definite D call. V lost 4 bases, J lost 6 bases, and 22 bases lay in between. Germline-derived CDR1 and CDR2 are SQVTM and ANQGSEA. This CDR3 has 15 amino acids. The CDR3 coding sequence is TGCAGCGTTGTCTCGTTTCGAGTGGGATTGCGCGAGCAGTACTTC. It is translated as CSVVSFRVGLREQYF.

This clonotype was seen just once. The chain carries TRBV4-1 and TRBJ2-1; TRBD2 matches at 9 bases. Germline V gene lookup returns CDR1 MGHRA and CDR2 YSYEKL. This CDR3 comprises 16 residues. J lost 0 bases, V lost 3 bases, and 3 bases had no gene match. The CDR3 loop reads CASSQLTSGSYNEQFF. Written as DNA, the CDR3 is TGCGCCAGCAGCCAGTTGACTAGCGGCTCCTACAATGAGCAGTTCTTC.

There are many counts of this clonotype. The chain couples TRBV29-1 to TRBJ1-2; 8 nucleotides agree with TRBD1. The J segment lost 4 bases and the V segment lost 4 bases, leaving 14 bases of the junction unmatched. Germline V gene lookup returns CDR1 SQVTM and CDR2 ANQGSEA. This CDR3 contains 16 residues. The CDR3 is CSVVVEVDRGIYGYTF. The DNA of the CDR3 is TGCAGCGTTGTGGTAGAAGTAGACAGGGGAATCTATGGCTACACCTTC. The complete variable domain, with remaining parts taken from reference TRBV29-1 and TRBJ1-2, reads SAVISQKPSRDICQRGTSLTIQCQVDSQVTMMFWYRQQPGQSLTLIATANQGSEATYESGFVIDKFPISRPNLTFSTLTVSNMSPEDSSIYLCSVVVEVDRGIYGYTFGSGTRLTVV.

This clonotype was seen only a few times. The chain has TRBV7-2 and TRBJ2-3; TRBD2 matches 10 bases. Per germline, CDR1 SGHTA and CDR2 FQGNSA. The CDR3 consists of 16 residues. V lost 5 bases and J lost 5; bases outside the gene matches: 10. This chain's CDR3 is CASSPRTSGKRDTQYF. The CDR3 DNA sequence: TGTGCCAGCAGCCCCAGGACTAGCGGAAAGAGAGATACGCAGTATTTT.

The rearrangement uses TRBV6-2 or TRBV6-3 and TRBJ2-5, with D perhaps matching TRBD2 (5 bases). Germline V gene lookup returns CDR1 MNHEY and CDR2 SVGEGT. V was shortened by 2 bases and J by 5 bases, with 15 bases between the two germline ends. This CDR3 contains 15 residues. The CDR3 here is CASSYGRIVGETQYF. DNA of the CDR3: TGTGCCAGCAGTTACGGGAGAATCGTTGGGGAGACCCAGTACTTC.

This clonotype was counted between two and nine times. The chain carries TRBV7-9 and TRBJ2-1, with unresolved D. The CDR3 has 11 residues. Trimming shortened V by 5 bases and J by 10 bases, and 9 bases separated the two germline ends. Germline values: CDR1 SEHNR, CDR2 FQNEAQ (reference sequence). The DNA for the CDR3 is TGTGCCAGCAGCCCCCGCTGGGAGCAGTTCTTC. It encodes CASSPRWEQFF. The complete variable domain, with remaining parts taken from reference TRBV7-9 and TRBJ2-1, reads DTGVSQNPRHKITKRGQNVTFRCDPISEHNRLYWYRQTLGQGPEFLTYFQNEAQLEKSRLLSDRFSAERPKGSFSTLEIQRTEQGDSAMYLCASSPRWEQFFGPGTRLTVL.

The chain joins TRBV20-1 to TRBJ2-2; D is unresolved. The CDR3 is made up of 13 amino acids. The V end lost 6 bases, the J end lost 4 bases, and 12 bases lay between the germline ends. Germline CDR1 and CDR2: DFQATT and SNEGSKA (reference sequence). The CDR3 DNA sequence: TGCAGTGCCACCCCCGTGGGCACCGGGGAGCTGTTTTTT. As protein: CSATPVGTGELFF.

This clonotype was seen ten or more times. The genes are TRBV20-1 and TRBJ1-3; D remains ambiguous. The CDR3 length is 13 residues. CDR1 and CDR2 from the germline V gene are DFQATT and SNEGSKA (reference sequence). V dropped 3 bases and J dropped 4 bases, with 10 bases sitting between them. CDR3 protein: CSASRLSGNTIYF. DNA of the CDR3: TGCAGTGCTAGTAGGCTATCGGGAAACACCATATATTTT.

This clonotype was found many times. CDR3 protein: CASTHVDNEQFF. The DNA of the CDR3 is TGTGCCAGCACCCATGTCGATAATGAGCAGTTCTTC. The V and J genes are TRBV7-9 and TRBJ2-1; unclear D gene. CDR3 size: 12 residues. Trimming left V 7 bases short and J 7 bases short, with 11 bases between. Germline assignment: CDR1 SEHNR and CDR2 FQNEAQ (reference sequence).

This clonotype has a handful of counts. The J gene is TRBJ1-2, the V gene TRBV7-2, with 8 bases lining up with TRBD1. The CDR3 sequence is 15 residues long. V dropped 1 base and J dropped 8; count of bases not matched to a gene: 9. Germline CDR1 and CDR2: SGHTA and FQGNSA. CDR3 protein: CASSLDGYRGGGYTF. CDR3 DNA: TGTGCCAGCAGCTTAGATGGTTACAGGGGGGGAGGCTACACCTTC. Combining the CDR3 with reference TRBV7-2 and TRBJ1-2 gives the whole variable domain GAGVSQSPSNKVTEKGKDVELRCDPISGHTALYWYRQSLGQGLEFLIYFQGNSAPDKSGLPSDRFSAERTGGSVSTLTIQRTQQEDSAVYLCASSLDGYRGGGYTFGSGTRLTVV.